The 14 T cell receptor beta chains given below trace back to one sample, sequenced in a study of T cell repertoires in cytomegalovirus infection. TCRdb used MiXCR to reprocess the reads, holding one entry per CDR3 protein. The data show 680,000 or so distinct CDR3 sequences, roughly 35% seen once. Sample: PBMCs. These receptors all come from a human donor in good health (CMV status not recorded). Some clones in this sample may be carry-over from other donors' samples.

The chain carries TRBV28 and TRBJ1-2, with 9 bases lining up with TRBD1. The V gene end was trimmed by 6 bases and the J gene end by 5 bases; junction bases not matched to a gene: 4. Germline loops: CDR1 MDHEN, CDR2 SYDVKM. This CDR3 spans 13 amino acids. The CDR3 reads CASRGTGLYGYTF. The CDR3 DNA follows: TGTGCCAGCAGGGGGACAGGGTTATATGGCTACACCTTC.

DNA of the CDR3: TGTGCCAGTAGAACTGGGGGCTCTTATCAGCCCCAGCATTTT. This translates into CASRTGGSYQPQHF. The genes are TRBV19 and TRBJ1-5; maybe TRBD1 (6 bases). The CDR3 is made up of 14 amino acids. V was pared by 6 bases and J by 5 bases, with 14 bases between. From germline, CDR1 is LNHDA and CDR2 SQIVND (reference sequence).

This clonotype has more than one count but fewer than ten. The chain joins TRBV28 to TRBJ1-2; 9 bases are shared with TRBD1. CDR1 MDHEN and CDR2 SYDVKM come from the germline V gene. With V trimmed by 3 bases and J by 6 bases, 23 bases remained unmatched. The CDR3 runs to 20 residues. CDR3 region: CASSLGGMRQGVPHRNGYTF. DNA for the CDR3: TGTGCCAGCAGTTTGGGGGGGATGCGACAGGGGGTCCCGCATCGGAATGGCTACACCTTC.

This clonotype was recorded a few times. V usage is TRBV6-1 and J usage is TRBJ1-5, with D tentatively TRBD1 (6 bases). The CDR3 length is 15 residues. The V gene lost 8 bases and the J gene lost 7 bases, with 21 bases spanning the gap. CDR1 is MNHNS and CDR2 is SASEGT in the germline V gene. CDR3 in amino acids: CASFGAEGGRQPQHF. The DNA of the CDR3 is TGTGCCAGCTTTGGAGCCGAGGGGGGAAGGCAGCCCCAGCATTTT.

This chain links TRBV28 with TRBJ2-1, with D perhaps TRBD1 (5 bases). The V gene's germline CDR1 is MDHEN and CDR2 SYDVKM. Trimming stripped 6 bases from V and 0 bases from J, with 12 bases between. The CDR3 has 15 amino acids. CDR3 sequence: CASRGTGVSYNEQFF. CDR3 DNA: TGTGCCAGCAGAGGAACAGGCGTCTCCTACAATGAGCAGTTCTTC.

This clonotype was counted a few times. V and J are TRBV28 and TRBJ1-4, with 7 bases fitting TRBD1. Germline CDR1 reads MDHEN; CDR2 reads SYDVKM. V dropped 6 bases and J dropped 6; count of bases not matched to a gene: 7. The CDR3 sequence is 14 residues long. The CDR3 coding sequence is TGTGCCAGCAGCCCCGGGACAGTCCATGAAAAACTGTTTTTT. It yields the protein CASSPGTVHEKLFF.

The gene calls are TRBV2 and TRBJ2-7; D ambiguous. V gave up 6 bases and J gave up 0 bases, with 15 bases separating them. CDR3 length equals 15 residues. CDR1 SNHLY and CDR2 FYNNEI come from the germline V gene. The CDR3 bases are TGTGCCAGCAGAGGCGACGGCCCGAGCTCCTACGAGCAGTACTTC. Amino acid sequence: CASRGDGPSSYEQYF.

The chain recombines TRBV28 with TRBJ2-1, with TRBD2 matching over 8 bases. The CDR3 totals 15 residues. Trimming removed 5 bases from V and 8 bases from J; junction bases left unmatched: 11. The germline V gene encodes CDR1 MDHEN and CDR2 SYDVKM. This CDR3 reads CASSGVSGITHEQFF. The CDR3, as DNA: TGTGCCAGCAGTGGGGTTAGCGGGATTACCCATGAGCAGTTCTTC.

This clonotype was seen repeatedly, ten times or more. The chain employs TRBV6-2 or TRBV6-3 and TRBJ1-1; the match to TRBD1 covers 9 bases. CDR3 length: 14 amino acids. With 4 bases clipped from V and 1 base from J, the junction kept 1 base outside the gene matches. Germline V lookup: CDR1 MNHEY, CDR2 SVGEGT. CDR3 protein: CASSSQGANTEAFF. CDR3 bases: TGTGCCAGCAGTTCACAGGGGGCGAACACTGAAGCTTTCTTT.

V and J are TRBV28 and TRBJ1-1; D is unresolved. Trimming cost V 7 bases and J 3 bases, with 15 bases left between them. CDR3 size: 14 residues. Germline CDR1 reads MDHEN; CDR2 reads SYDVKM. The CDR3: CASTEWERDTEAFF. The CDR3 nucleotides read TGTGCCAGCACGGAGTGGGAAAGGGACACTGAAGCTTTCTTT. The whole variable domain, remainder taken from reference TRBV28 and TRBJ1-1, is DVKVTQSSRYLVKRTGEKVFLECVQDMDHENMFWYRQDPGLGLRLIYFSYDVKMKEKGDIPEGYSVSREKKERFSLILESASTNQTSMYLCASTEWERDTEAFFGQGTRLTVV.

The V gene is TRBV19, the J gene TRBJ1-5; tentatively, D is TRBD1 (6 bases). The CDR3 length is 15 residues. Per the germline V gene, CDR1 is LNHDA and CDR2 is SQIVND (reference sequence). Trimming left V 5 bases short and J 1 base short, with 12 bases between. The CDR3 here is CASSHRVESNQPQHF. Written as DNA, the CDR3 is TGTGCCAGTAGTCACAGGGTCGAGAGCAATCAGCCCCAGCATTTT.

This clonotype appeared a few times. The chain uses TRBV7-8 and TRBJ2-5, with TRBD1 as a possible D gene (5 bases). V lost 4 bases and J 2 bases, leaving 11 bases between the germline ends. Germline CDR1 and CDR2: SGHVS and FQNEAQ. This CDR3 is built from 14 residues. The CDR3 protein is CASSSPTVQETQYF. In DNA form, the CDR3 reads TGTGCCAGCAGCTCCCCGACAGTACAAGAGACCCAGTACTTC.

This clonotype turned up a few times. V gene TRBV19 combines with J gene TRBJ2-2; 7 positions match TRBD1. Per the germline V gene, CDR1 is LNHDA and CDR2 is SQIVND (reference sequence). J was trimmed by 6 bases and V by 3 bases; bases with no gene match: 7. The CDR3 is 15 amino acids. CDR3 amino acids: CASSIATGYSGELFF. In nucleotides, the CDR3 is TGTGCCAGTAGTATCGCGACAGGGTACTCCGGGGAGCTGTTTTTT.

The chain couples TRBV28 to TRBJ2-7; 15 positions agree with TRBD2. V shed 6 bases and J 0 bases; nucleotides not matched to a gene: 9. The CDR3 loop spans 18 amino acids. Germline V CDR1 and CDR2: MDHEN, SYDVKM. CDR3 sequence (DNA): TGTGCCAGCAGGTCGTCCGGGACTAGCGGGGGGCGCTCCTACGAGCAGTACTTC. Its translation is CASRSSGTSGGRSYEQYF. The full variable domain, in which reference TRBV28 and TRBJ2-7 provide the parts outside the CDR3, is DVKVTQSSRYLVKRTGEKVFLECVQDMDHENMFWYRQDPGLGLRLIYFSYDVKMKEKGDIPEGYSVSREKKERFSLILESASTNQTSMYLCASRSSGTSGGRSYEQYFGPGTRLTVT.